Listed below are T cell receptor beta chains from one sample, sequenced in a study of blood T cell repertoires in COVID-19. TCRdb keeps only in-frame clones here, not all; method: immunoSEQ multiplex PCR. The sample shows 120,000 to 150,000 clones, around 89% of them seen only once. Sequenced sample: peripheral blood. The receptor set was obtained from a human donor with COVID-19, enrolled during active disease. The donor label of this sample is uncertain. Both conserved end residues are part of each CDR3. A D gene is named only where the DNA matches it firmly. Size values are once, few and many counts, or a class for expanded clones, and some rows have none.

abundance	d_gene	v_gene	j_gene	CDR3aa	CDR3nt
NA	TRBD2	TRBV6-1	TRBJ2-1	CASSETVTAGGRNEQFF	TGTGCCAGCAGTGAAACGGTGACCGCGGGGGGGCGGAATGAGCAGTTCTTC
NA	NA	TRBV7-3	TRBJ1-2	CASTQNPRLPLTF	TGTGCCAGCACCCAGAACCCGAGGCTCCCTCTGACCTTC
NA	NA	TRBV19	TRBJ1-3	CASPIGVRGGSSGNTIYF	TGTGCCAGCCCTATTGGGGTCCGGGGAGGAAGCTCTGGAAACACCATATATTTT
NA	TRBD1	TRBV28	TRBJ1-4	CASSLFGQGGEKLFF	TGTGCCAGCAGTTTATTCGGACAGGGCGGTGAAAAACTGTTTTTT
NA	TRBD1	TRBV5-4	TRBJ2-7	CASSLTGQGATEQYF	TGTGCCAGCAGCTTAACGGGACAGGGGGCCACCGAGCAGTACTTC
NA	NA	TRBV19	TRBJ2-7	CASSPAGATGDEQYF	TGTGCCAGTAGCCCCGCGGGGGCCACTGGGGACGAGCAGTACTTC
NA	TRBD1	TRBV12-3/TRBV12-4	TRBJ2-7	CASSPQGAYEQYF	TGTGCCAGCAGTCCACAGGGGGCCTACGAGCAGTACTTC
once	NA	TRBV11-3	TRBJ2-2	CASSWEGAGELFF	TGTGCCAGCAGCTGGGAGGGGGCCGGGGAGCTGTTTTTT
NA	NA	TRBV5-1	TRBJ2-3	CASSFPETKTQYF	TGCGCCAGCAGCTTCCCAGAGACTAAAACGCAGTATTTT
NA	TRBD1	TRBV27	TRBJ2-5	CASSLYRGQGIETQYF	TGTGCCAGCAGTTTATATCGGGGACAGGGAATTGAGACCCAGTACTTC
few	NA	TRBV7-9	TRBJ1-1	CASSSHEGNTEAFF	TGTGCCAGCAGCTCGCACGAGGGGAACACTGAAGCTTTCTTT
NA	NA	TRBV7-3	TRBJ2-1	CASSSTGSSYNEQFF	TGTGCCAGCAGCTCAACAGGGAGCTCCTACAATGAGCAGTTCTTC
NA	TRBD2	TRBV27	TRBJ2-3	CASGHPTGGRSTDTQYF	TGTGCCAGTGGGCACCCCACGGGGGGGCGGAGCACAGATACGCAGTATTTT
NA	NA	TRBV5-1	TRBJ1-2	CASSPKRDSVQANYGYTF	TGCGCCAGCAGCCCTAAAAGAGACAGCGTCCAAGCTAACTATGGCTACACCTTC
NA	TRBD1	TRBV18	TRBJ2-5	CASSPDRGQETQYF	TGTGCCAGCTCACCAGACAGGGGGCAGGAGACCCAGTACTTC
NA	NA	TRBV29-1	TRBJ1-1	CSVSAEGAEAFF	TGCAGCGTTAGCGCCGAAGGGGCTGAAGCTTTCTTT
once	NA	TRBV5-6	TRBJ1-1	CASSLWGVNTEAFF	TGTGCCAGCAGCTTGTGGGGAGTGAACACTGAAGCTTTCTTT
NA	TRBD2	TRBV5-4	TRBJ2-3	CASSLGGTLSTDTQYF	TGTGCCAGCAGCCTCGGGGGGACCCTAAGCACAGATACGCAGTATTTT
NA	TRBD1	TRBV5-1	TRBJ1-1	CASSELQGRLNTEAFF	TGCGCCAGCAGCGAGCTACAGGGGAGGTTGAACACTGAAGCTTTCTTT
NA	NA	TRBV19	TRBJ2-2	CASSIGRAGGANTGELFF	TGTGCCAGTAGTATAGGAAGGGCAGGAGGCGCGAACACCGGGGAGCTGTTTTTT
NA	TRBD2	TRBV2	TRBJ2-2	CASRTGTSGSIRWVGELFF	TGTGCCAGCAGAACCGGGACTAGCGGGAGTATTCGGTGGGTCGGGGAGCTGTTTTTT
NA	NA	TRBV14	TRBJ2-7	CASSLGLSLGQYF	TGTGCCAGCAGCCTTGGACTGAGTTTGGGGCAGTACTTC
NA	NA	TRBV9	TRBJ2-6	CASSARVSGANVLTF	TGTGCCAGCAGTGCCAGGGTCTCTGGGGCCAACGTCCTGACTTTC
NA	TRBD1	TRBV28	TRBJ1-5	CASSLWGQPNQPQHF	TGTGCCAGCAGTTTATGGGGACAGCCCAATCAGCCCCAGCATTTT
NA	TRBD1	TRBV2	TRBJ1-4	CASRVAGQTNEKLFF	TGTGCCAGCAGGGTGGCGGGACAGACTAATGAAAAACTGTTTTTT
NA	TRBD2	TRBV6-4	TRBJ2-1	CASSDELTGGYNEQFF	TGTGCCAGCAGTGACGAATTGACGGGGGGATACAATGAGCAGTTCTTC